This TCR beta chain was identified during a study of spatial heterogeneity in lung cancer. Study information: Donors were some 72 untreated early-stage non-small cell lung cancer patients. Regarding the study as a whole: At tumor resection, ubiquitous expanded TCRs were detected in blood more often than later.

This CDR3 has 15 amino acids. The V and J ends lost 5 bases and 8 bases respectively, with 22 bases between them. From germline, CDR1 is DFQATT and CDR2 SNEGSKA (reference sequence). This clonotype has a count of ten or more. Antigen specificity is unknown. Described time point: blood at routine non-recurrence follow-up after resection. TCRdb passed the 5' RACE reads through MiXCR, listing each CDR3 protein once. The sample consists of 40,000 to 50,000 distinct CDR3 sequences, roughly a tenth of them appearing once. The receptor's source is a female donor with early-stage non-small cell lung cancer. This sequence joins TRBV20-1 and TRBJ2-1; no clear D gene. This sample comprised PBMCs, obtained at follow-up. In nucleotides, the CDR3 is TGCAGTGCTGGACGTCGGGCAGTTGGTCGGGATGAGCAGTTCTTC. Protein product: CSAGRRAVGRDEQFF.